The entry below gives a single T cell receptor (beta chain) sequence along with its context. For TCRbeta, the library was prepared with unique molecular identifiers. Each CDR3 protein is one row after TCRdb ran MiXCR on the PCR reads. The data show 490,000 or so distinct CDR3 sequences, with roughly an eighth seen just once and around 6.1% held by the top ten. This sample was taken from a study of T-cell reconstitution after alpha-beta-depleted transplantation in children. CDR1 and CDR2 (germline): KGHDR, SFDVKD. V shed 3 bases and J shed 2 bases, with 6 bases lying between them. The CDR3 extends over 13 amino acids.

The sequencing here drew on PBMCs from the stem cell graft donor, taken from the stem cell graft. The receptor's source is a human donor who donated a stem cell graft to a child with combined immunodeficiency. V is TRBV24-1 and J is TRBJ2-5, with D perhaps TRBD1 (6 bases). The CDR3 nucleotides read TGTGCCACCAGTGATACAGGGCAAGAGACCCAGTACTTC. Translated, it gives CATSDTGQETQYF.